Listed below are T cell receptor beta chains from one sample, sequenced in a study of blood T cell repertoires in COVID-19. Profiled with immunoSEQ multiplex PCR; TCRdb holds only in-frame clones, not every one. Of roughly 230,000 clones in the sample, approximately 84% were seen once. The sample taken for sequencing was PBMCs or T cells enriched from blood (not recorded which). Receptors originate from a woman in her 50s who had been exposed to COVID-19. The CDR3 runs from the conserved cysteine through the conserved F or W. D genes are given only for firm matches. Not all rows give a size; the values are once, few, many and, for expanded clones, a class.

NA,TRBV5-1,TRBJ1-1,NA,CASSPGETFMNTEAFF,TGCGCCAGCAGCCCAGGGGAAACGTTCATGAACACTGAAGCTTTCTTT
NA,TRBV29-1,TRBJ1-4,NA,CSVGGSGSREKLFF,TGCAGCGTTGGAGGGTCGGGTAGCAGGGAAAAACTGTTTTTT
NA,TRBV19,TRBJ1-5,NA,CASSMPSGPQHF,TGTGCCAGTAGTATGCCGTCCGGGCCCCAGCATTTT
TRBD1,TRBV19,TRBJ2-1,few,CASSIDAGGNNEQFF,TGTGCCAGTAGTATAGACGCAGGGGGTAACAATGAGCAGTTCTTC
NA,TRBV14,TRBJ1-1,once,CASSQEGTPLMNTEAFF,TGTGCCAGCAGCCAAGAGGGGACACCATTAATGAACACTGAAGCTTTCTTT
NA,TRBV12-3/TRBV12-4,TRBJ1-1,NA,CASSSTVRPNLFF,TGTGCCAGCAGTTCAACCGTGCGTCCTAATCTCTTCTTT
NA,TRBV11-3,TRBJ2-2,NA,CASSFSLGVNTGELFF,TGTGCCAGCAGCTTTTCCCTCGGAGTGAACACCGGGGAGCTGTTTTTT
NA,TRBV2,TRBJ1-2,few,CASRDPQTEYHF,TGTGCCAGCAGGGACCCTCAGACAGAGTATCACTTC
NA,TRBV9,TRBJ1-1,NA,CASSVVGVMGTEAFF,TGTGCCAGCAGCGTAGTCGGGGTAATGGGCACTGAAGCTTTCTTT
NA,TRBV6-5,TRBJ1-2,NA,CASRDSPYGYTF,TGTGCCAGCAGGGACAGCCCGTATGGCTACACCTTC
TRBD1,TRBV29-1,TRBJ1-2,once,CSVEPRTGRGLRF,TGCAGCGTTGAGCCCAGGACAGGGAGGGGTTTGCGGTTC
NA,TRBV20-1,TRBJ2-3,NA,CSASVGGRDTQYF,TGCAGTGCTAGTGTCGGGGGTAGGGATACGCAGTATTTT
TRBD2,TRBV7-3,TRBJ2-5,few,CASSSISGSQETQYF,TGTGCCAGCAGCTCTATTAGCGGGTCCCAAGAGACCCAGTACTTC
NA,TRBV27,TRBJ1-1,NA,CASSLKGGNTEAFF,TGTGCCAGCAGTTTAAAAGGGGGGAACACTGAAGCTTTCTTT
TRBD2,TRBV5-6,TRBJ2-5,NA,CASSSQRGVKETQYF,TGTGCCAGCAGCTCCCAGCGGGGGGTAAAAGAGACCCAGTACTTC
NA,TRBV15,TRBJ1-1,NA,CATSFSGSLNTEAFF,TGTGCCACCAGCTTCTCGGGGTCCCTGAACACTGAAGCTTTCTTT
NA,TRBV5-1,TRBJ1-3,NA,CASSLSGQYRNTIYF,TGCGCCAGCAGCTTGAGCGGCCAGTATAGGAACACCATATATTTT
NA,TRBV25-1,TRBJ2-3,NA,CASSVTRADTQYF,TGTGCCAGCAGTGTAACGCGGGCAGATACGCAGTATTTT
NA,TRBV2,TRBJ2-7,NA,CASSEAGQRYEQYF,TGTGCCAGCAGTGAGGCAGGGCAGCGCTACGAGCAGTACTTC
NA,TRBV5-4,TRBJ1-3,NA,CASSRSSTGSPLSGNTIYF,TGTGCCAGCAGCCGAAGCTCCACAGGAAGCCCACTCTCTGGAAACACCATATATTTT
NA,TRBV12-3/TRBV12-4,TRBJ1-2,NA,CASSLLSESAF,TGTGCCAGCAGTTTACTCTCGGAGTCCGCTTTC
TRBD1,TRBV4-1,TRBJ1-5,NA,CASSRDRGQGQPQHF,TGCGCCAGCAGCCGAGACAGGGGGCAGGGTCAGCCCCAGCATTTT
TRBD1,TRBV5-1,TRBJ2-2,once,CASNSGQGGGELFF,TGCGCCAGCAACTCTGGACAGGGGGGCGGGGAGCTGTTTTTT
TRBD2,TRBV7-7,TRBJ2-3,NA,CASSLGTSGSTDTQYF,TGTGCCAGCAGCTTAGGAACTAGCGGTAGCACAGATACGCAGTATTTT
NA,TRBV6-5,TRBJ2-5,NA,CASSSGEAQYF,TGTGCCAGCAGTTCGGGGGAAGCCCAGTACTTC
NA,TRBV19,TRBJ1-2,NA,CASSIPANYGYTF,TGTGCCAGTAGTATTCCAGCTAACTATGGCTACACCTTC
NA,TRBV11-2,TRBJ1-2,NA,CASSLGGVGYTF,TGTGCCAGCAGCTTAGGGGGAGTCGGCTACACCTTC
TRBD1,TRBV7-3,TRBJ2-7,NA,CASSSWGQGFYEQYF,TGTGCCAGCAGCTCCTGGGGACAGGGTTTCTACGAGCAGTACTTC
TRBD2,TRBV4-3,TRBJ2-1,NA,CASSQEGTNNEQFF,TGCGCCAGCAGCCAAGAGGGGACTAACAATGAGCAGTTCTTC
TRBD1,TRBV13,TRBJ2-2,NA,CASGPGQGESVGTGELFF,TGTGCCAGCGGTCCGGGACAGGGGGAATCGGTGGGCACCGGGGAGCTGTTTTTT